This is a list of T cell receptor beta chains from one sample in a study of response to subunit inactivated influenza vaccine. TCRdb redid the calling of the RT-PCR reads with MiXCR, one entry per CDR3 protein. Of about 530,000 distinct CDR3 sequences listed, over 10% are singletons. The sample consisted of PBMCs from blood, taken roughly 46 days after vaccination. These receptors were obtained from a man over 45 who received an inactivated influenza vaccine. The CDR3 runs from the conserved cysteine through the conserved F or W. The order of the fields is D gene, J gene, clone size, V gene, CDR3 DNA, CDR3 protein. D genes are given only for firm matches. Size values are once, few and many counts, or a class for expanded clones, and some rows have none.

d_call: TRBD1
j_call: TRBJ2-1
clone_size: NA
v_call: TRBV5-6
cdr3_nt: TGTGCCAGCAGCATGCGGACAGGGAATGAGCAGTTCTTC
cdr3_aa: CASSMRTGNEQFF

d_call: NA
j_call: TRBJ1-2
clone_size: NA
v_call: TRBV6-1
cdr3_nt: TGTGCCAGCAGTGAAGTCATGCGTCAGGGCAGCGGCTACACCTTC
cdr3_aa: CASSEVMRQGSGYTF

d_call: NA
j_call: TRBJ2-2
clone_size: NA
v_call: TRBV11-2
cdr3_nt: TGTGCCAGCAGCTTAGTTTTTCAAACCGGGGAGCTGTTTTTT
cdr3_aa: CASSLVFQTGELFF

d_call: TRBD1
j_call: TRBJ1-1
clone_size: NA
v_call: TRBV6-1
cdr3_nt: TGTGCCAGCACTCCCCTGGACAGGGGGTGGAACACTGAAGCTTTCTTT
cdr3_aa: CASTPLDRGWNTEAFF

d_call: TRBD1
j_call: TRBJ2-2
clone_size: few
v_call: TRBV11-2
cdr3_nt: TGTGCCAGCAGCTTAGTTCATGTGGGGGACAGATACACCGGGGAGCTGTTTTTT
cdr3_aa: CASSLVHVGDRYTGELFF

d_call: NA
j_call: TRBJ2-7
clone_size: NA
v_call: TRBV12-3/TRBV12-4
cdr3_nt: TGTGCCAGCAGCCGGAGGGGGTCTGGCGAGCAGTACTTC
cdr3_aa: CASSRRGSGEQYF

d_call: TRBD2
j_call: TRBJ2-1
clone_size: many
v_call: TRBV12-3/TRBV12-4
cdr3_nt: TGTGCCAGCAGCACTAGCGGGGGTGTTTACAATGAGCAGTTCTTC
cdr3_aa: CASSTSGGVYNEQFF

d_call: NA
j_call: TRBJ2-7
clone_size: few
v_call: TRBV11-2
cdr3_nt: TGTGCCAGCAGCTTATCGTGGGCCTACGAGCAGTACTTC
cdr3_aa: CASSLSWAYEQYF

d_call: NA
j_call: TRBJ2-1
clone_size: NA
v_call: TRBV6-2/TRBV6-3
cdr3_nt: TGTGCCAGCAGTTACGTACCCCCGGTCAGTGAGCAGTTCTTC
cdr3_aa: CASSYVPPVSEQFF

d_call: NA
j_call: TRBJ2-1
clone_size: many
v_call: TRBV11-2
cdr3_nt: TGTGCCAGCAGCTTAGGCAACTTTCCTTACAATGAGCAGTTCTTC
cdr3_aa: CASSLGNFPYNEQFF

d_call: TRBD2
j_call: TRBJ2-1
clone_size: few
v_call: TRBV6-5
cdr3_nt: TGTGCCAGCAGTTACTCGGGGACTAGCGGGAGAAGGGATGAGCAGTTCTTC
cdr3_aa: CASSYSGTSGRRDEQFF

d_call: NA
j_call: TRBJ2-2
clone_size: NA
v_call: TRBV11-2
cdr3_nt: TGTGCCAGCAGCTTAGTTTGGCAGGTTAGCACCGGGGAGCTGTTTTTT
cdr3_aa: CASSLVWQVSTGELFF

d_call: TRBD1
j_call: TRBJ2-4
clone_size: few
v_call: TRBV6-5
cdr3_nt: TGTGCCAGCAGTTACAGAATCGACAGGGGGCTAAACATTCAGTACTTC
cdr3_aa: CASSYRIDRGLNIQYF

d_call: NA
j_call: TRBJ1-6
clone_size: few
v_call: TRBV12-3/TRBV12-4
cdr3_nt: TGTGCCAGCAGTGTTGAAGGTTACTCACCCCTCCACTTT
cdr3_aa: CASSVEGYSPLHF

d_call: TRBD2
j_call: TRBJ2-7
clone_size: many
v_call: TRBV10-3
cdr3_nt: TGTGCCATCCGGGTAGCGGGAAGCCACGAGCAGTACTTC
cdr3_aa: CAIRVAGSHEQYF